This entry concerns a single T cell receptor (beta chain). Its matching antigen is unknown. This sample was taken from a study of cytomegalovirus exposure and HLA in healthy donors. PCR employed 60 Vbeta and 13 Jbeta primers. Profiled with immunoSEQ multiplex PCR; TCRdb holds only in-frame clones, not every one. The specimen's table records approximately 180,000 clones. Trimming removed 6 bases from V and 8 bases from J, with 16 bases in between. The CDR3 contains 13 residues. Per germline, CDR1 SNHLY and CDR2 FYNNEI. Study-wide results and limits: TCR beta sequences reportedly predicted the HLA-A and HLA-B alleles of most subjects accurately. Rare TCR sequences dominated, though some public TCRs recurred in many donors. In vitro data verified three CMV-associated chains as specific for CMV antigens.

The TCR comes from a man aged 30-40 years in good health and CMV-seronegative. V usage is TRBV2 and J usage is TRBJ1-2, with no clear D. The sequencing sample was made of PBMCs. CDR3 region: CASRTGSLPGYTF. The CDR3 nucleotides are TGTGCCAGCAGGACGGGTTCTTTACCCGGCTACACCTTC.